This entry is about one T cell receptor (beta chain). Its antigen remains unknown. This sample is part of a study of OX40 agonist ivuxolimab in advanced cancers. Clones were read by immunoSEQ multiplex PCR, and TCRdb kept only the in-frame ones, dropping some. The table lists roughly 89,000 clones, around 84% of them singletons. Notes on the study in general: The study observed clonal expansion of CD4+ and CD8+ blood T cells by week 6 at 0.1 to 3.0 mg/kg.

Germline CDR1 and CDR2: MDHEN and SYDVKM. The CDR3 is made up of 15 amino acids. Trimming removed 3 bases at V and 3 bases at J, with 11 bases between. The clonotype originates from an adult with an advanced solid tumor such as melanoma, head and neck, liver or kidney cancer. The chain has TRBV28 and TRBJ2-2, with a weak D call TRBD1 (5 bases). The sequenced sample was CD4+ or CD8+ T cells sorted from blood, obtained in a trial of the OX40 agonist ivuxolimab. This CDR3 is CASSLFRVDTGELFF. The CDR3 DNA is TGTGCCAGCAGTTTGTTCAGGGTAGACACCGGGGAGCTGTTTTTT.